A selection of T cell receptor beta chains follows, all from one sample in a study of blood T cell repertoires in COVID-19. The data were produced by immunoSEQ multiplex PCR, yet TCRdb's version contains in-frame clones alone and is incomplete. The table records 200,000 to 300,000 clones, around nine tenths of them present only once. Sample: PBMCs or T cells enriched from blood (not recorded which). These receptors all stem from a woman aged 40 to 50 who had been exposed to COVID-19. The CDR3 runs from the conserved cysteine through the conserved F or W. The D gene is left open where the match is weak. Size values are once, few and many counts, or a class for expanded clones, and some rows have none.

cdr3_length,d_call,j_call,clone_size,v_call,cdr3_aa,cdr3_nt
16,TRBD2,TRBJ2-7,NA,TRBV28,CASSLISGGVSYEQYF,TGTGCCAGCAGTTTAATTAGCGGGGGGGTTAGCTACGAGCAGTACTTC
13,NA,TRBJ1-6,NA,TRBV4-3,CASSQVGDSPLHF,TGCGCCAGCAGCCAAGTCGGGGATTCACCCCTCCACTTT
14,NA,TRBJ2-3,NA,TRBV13,CASSLAPGESTQYF,TGTGCCAGCAGCTTAGCCCCGGGGGAGAGTACGCAGTATTTT
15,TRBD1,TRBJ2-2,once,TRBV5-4,CASSFRTGNTGELFF,TGTGCCAGCAGCTTCCGGACAGGGAACACCGGGGAGCTGTTTTTT
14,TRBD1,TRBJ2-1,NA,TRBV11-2,CASSSRQGAREQFF,TGTGCCAGCAGCTCCCGACAGGGGGCGCGGGAGCAGTTCTTC
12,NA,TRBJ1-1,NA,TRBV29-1,CSALGGGTEAFF,TGCAGCGCCCTAGGCGGGGGCACTGAAGCTTTCTTT
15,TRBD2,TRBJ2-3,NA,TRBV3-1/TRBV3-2,CASSQATSGADTQYF,TGTGCCAGCAGCCAGGCCACTAGCGGAGCAGATACGCAGTATTTT
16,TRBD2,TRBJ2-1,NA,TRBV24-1,CATSESAASGRYEQFF,TGTGCCACCAGTGAAAGTGCGGCTAGCGGGAGGTATGAGCAGTTCTTC
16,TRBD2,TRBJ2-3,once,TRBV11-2,CASSFTPGLADNGQYF,TGTGCCAGCAGCTTTACCCCGGGACTAGCTGACAATGGGCAGTATTTT
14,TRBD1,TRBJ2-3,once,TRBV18,CASSSQTGANTQYF,TGTGCCAGCTCATCCCAGACAGGGGCCAATACGCAGTATTTT
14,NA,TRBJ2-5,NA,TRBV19,CASSMTMGGETQYF,TGTGCCAGTAGTATGACGATGGGGGGAGAGACCCAGTACTTC
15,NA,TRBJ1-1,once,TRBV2,CASTAQLQGNTEAFF,TGTGCCAGCACGGCCCAGCTACAGGGAAACACTGAAGCTTTCTTT
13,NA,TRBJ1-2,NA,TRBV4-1,CASSQAGGDGYTF,TGCGCCAGCAGCCAAGCGGGGGGAGATGGCTACACCTTC